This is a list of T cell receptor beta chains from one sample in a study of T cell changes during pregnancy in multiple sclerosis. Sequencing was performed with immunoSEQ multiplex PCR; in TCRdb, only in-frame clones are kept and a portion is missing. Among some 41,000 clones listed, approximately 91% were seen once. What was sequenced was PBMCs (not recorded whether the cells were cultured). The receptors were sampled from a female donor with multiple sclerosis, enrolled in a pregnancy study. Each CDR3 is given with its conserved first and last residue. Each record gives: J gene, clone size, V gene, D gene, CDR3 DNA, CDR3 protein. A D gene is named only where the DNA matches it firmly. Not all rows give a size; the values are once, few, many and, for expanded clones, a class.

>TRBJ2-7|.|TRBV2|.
TGTGCCAGCAGTATAGACAGTGGGATGGCCACTTCCTACGAGCAGTACTTC
CASSIDSGMATSYEQYF
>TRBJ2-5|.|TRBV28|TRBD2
TGTGCCAGCGGTACTTGGCGGGAGGGCCGAGGGAGAGAGACCCAGTACTTC
CASGTWREGRGRETQYF
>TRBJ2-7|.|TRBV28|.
TGTGCCAGCAGTTTAGCGGCCTACGAGCAGTACTTC
CASSLAAYEQYF
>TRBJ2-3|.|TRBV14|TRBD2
TGTGCCAGCAGCCAACTCAGCGGGAGTTGGACAGATACGCAGTATTTT
CASSQLSGSWTDTQYF
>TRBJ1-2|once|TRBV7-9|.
TGTGCCAGCAGCTTAGCGCGGGGTCATGAGGAATCAAGCGGGGGCTACACCTTC
CASSLARGHEESSGGYTF
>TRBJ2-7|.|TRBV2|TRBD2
TGTGCCAGCAGTGAGACTAGCGGGCGATCCTACGAGCAGTACTTC
CASSETSGRSYEQYF
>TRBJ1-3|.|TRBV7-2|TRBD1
TGTGCCAGCAGCTTCGGGACAGGGGGCAGTTACACCATATATTTT
CASSFGTGGSYTIYF
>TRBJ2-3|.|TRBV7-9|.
TGTGCCAGCAGCCCCCCTCTAGGAGATACGCAGTATTTT
CASSPPLGDTQYF
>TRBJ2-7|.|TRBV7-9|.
TGTGCCAGCAGCCCGACTGGACTAGGGGGGGAGCAGTACTTC
CASSPTGLGGEQYF
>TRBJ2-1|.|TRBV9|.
TGTGCCAGCAGCGTAGAGGGTTTAGGTGAGCAGTTCTTC
CASSVEGLGEQFF
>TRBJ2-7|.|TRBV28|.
TGTGCCAGCAGTTTATTGACATATGGAGAGCAGTACTTC
CASSLLTYGEQYF
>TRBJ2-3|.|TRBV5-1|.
TGCGCCAGCAGCTCCGATACTAGCACAGATACGCAGTATTTT
CASSSDTSTDTQYF
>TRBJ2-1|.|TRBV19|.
TGTGCCAGTAGTAGGGGGACTCTCTACAATGAGCAGTTCTTC
CASSRGTLYNEQFF
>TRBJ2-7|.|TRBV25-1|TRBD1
TGTGCCAGCAGATCGACAGGGGTAAGCGAGCAGTACTTC
CASRSTGVSEQYF
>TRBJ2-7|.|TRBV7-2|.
TGTGCCAGCAGTTCTAGACGGGGGACATCCTACGAGCAGTACTTC
CASSSRRGTSYEQYF
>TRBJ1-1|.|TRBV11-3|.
TGTGCCAGCAGCGTAGCAGCGAACACTGAAGCTTTCTTT
CASSVAANTEAFF
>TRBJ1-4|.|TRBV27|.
TGTGCCAGCAGTCGGATTGCAACTAATGAAAAACTGTTTTTT
CASSRIATNEKLFF
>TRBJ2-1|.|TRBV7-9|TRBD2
TGTGCCAGCAGCTTAGGGCTAGCGGACTACAATGAGCAGTTCTTC
CASSLGLADYNEQFF
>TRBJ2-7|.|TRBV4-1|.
TGCGCCAGCAGCCCATATACCGGGACCAGCTCCTACGAGCAGTACTTC
CASSPYTGTSSYEQYF
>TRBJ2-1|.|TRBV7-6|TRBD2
TGTGCCAGCAGCCGTACTAGCGGGAGGGTGGTTGAGCAGTTCTTC
CASSRTSGRVVEQFF
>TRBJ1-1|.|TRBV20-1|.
TGCAGTGCTAGGTTGGGGGGGAGAACTTTCTTT
CSARLGGRTFF
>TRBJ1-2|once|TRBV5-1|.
TGCGCCAGCAGCTTGAGCTCATCCGGAGGGAACTATGGCTACACCTTC
CASSLSSSGGNYGYTF
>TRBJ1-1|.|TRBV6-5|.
TGTGCCAGCAAAACGGGGAGGGTGAACACTGAAGCTTTCTTT
CASKTGRVNTEAFF
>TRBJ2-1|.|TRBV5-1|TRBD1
TGCGCCAGCAGCTTGGAGTTCTCTGGGACAGGCAACTACAATGAGCAGTTCTTC
CASSLEFSGTGNYNEQFF
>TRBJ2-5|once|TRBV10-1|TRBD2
TGCGCCAGCAGTGATTCTCCAGCGGGAGAAAAGACCCAGTACTTC
CASSDSPAGEKTQYF
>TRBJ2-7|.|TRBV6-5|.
TGTGCCAGCAGTTACGCCTCGGACAGCTCCTACGAGCAGTACTTC
CASSYASDSSYEQYF
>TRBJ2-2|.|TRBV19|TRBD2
TGTGCCAGTAGTATGAAGGGACTAGCGGATACCGGGGAGCTGTTTTTT
CASSMKGLADTGELFF
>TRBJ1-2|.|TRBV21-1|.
TGTGCCAGCAGCAAAGAAAGGACAGGGAGAGGCTACACCTTC
CASSKERTGRGYTF
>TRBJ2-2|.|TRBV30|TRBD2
TGTGCCTGGAGTGGACTAGCGGGATCAGGGGGGGAGCTGTTTTTT
CAWSGLAGSGGELFF
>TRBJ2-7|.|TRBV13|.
TGTGCCAGCAGTCTTGGACGCCTCTACGAGCAGTACTTC
CASSLGRLYEQYF
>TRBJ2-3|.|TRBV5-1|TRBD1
TGCGCCAGCAGCTATGACAGGGTTCGGAACACAGATACGCAGTATTTT
CASSYDRVRNTDTQYF
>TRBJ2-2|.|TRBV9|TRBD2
TGTGCCAGCAGCGCCGGGACTAGCGGACCTAACGCGAACACCGGGGAGCTGTTTTTT
CASSAGTSGPNANTGELFF
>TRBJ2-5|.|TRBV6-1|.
TGTGCCAGCGCGACAGTCTCTCAAGAGACCCAGTACTTC
CASATVSQETQYF
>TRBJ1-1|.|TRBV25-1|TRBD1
TGTGCCAGCAGTGATACGACAGGGAGGAACACTGAAGCTTTCTTT
CASSDTTGRNTEAFF
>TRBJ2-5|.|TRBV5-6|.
TGTGCCAGCAGCTTGGGCAGGGGAGAGACCCAGTACTTC
CASSLGRGETQYF
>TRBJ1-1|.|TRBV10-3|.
TGTGCCATCAGTGAGGGACGGTTCGTGAACACTGAAGCTTTCTTT
CAISEGRFVNTEAFF
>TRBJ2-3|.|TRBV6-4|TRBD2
TGTGCCAGCACCCTAAGCGGGAGTGGCTCAGATACGCAGTATTTT
CASTLSGSGSDTQYF
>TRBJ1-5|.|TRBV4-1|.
TGCGCCAGCAGCCAAGTGGATTTAGGGTTTTCTTCTGCCCAGCATTTT
CASSQVDLGFSSAQHF
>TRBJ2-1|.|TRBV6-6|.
TGTGCCAGCAGTTTCGTAACAGGGCAAAATGAGCAGTTCTTC
CASSFVTGQNEQFF
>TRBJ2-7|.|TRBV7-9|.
TGTGCCAGCAGCTTAAGGACACCCGACACCGAGCAGTACTTC
CASSLRTPDTEQYF
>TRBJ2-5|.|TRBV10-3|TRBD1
TGTGCCATAGCCGGGACAGGGGGCCAAGAGACCCAGTACTTC
CAIAGTGGQETQYF
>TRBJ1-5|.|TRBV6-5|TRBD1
TGTGCCAGCAGTCCTAAGGGACAGGGGGTTCAGCCCCAGCATTTT
CASSPKGQGVQPQHF
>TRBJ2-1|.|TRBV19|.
TGTGCCAGTAGTATTGTTTACGTATCCAACAATGAGCAGTTCTTC
CASSIVYVSNNEQFF
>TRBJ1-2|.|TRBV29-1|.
TGCAGCGCCGCCGAATCCGTGGGGGGTGGCTACACCTTC
CSAAESVGGGYTF
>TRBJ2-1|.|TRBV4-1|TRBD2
TGCGCCAGCAGCCATATACTAGCGGGATTTTACAATGAGCAGTTCTTC
CASSHILAGFYNEQFF
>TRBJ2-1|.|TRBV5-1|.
TGCGCCAGCAGGGCACTAGGAGGCCCTAACAATGAGCAGTTCTTC
CASRALGGPNNEQFF
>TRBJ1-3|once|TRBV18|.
TGTGCCAGCTCACCACAGGGCAACTCTGGAAACACCATATATTTT
CASSPQGNSGNTIYF
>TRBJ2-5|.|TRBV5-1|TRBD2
TGCGCCAGCACTCAACGAATTACAGGCGGGGGAGAGACCCAGTACTTC
CASTQRITGGGETQYF
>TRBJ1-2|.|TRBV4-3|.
TGCGCCAGCAGCCAAGACAACCGAGGCGGCTATGGCTACACCTTC
CASSQDNRGGYGYTF
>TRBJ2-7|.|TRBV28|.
TGTGCCAGCACCCCGGCTGGCCCCTACGAGCAGTACTTC
CASTPAGPYEQYF
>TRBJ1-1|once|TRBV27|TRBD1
TGTGCCAGCAGTACGGGACAGGGAGGCCCTGAAGCTTTCTTT
CASSTGQGGPEAFF
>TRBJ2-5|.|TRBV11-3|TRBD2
TGTGCCAGCAGCTCGAGGGTAGCGGGAGAGGAGACCCAGTACTTC
CASSSRVAGEETQYF
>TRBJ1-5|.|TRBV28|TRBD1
TGTGCCAGCCGGTTACAGGGGGATCAGCCCCAGCATTTT
CASRLQGDQPQHF